A single sample is the source of the 4 T cell receptor beta chains below, sequenced in a study of cytomegalovirus exposure and HLA in healthy donors. Primers: 60 Vbeta forward and 13 Jbeta reverse. Profiling relied on immunoSEQ multiplex PCR, and the TCRdb table lists in-frame clones only, not all of them. Of about 110,000 clones in the sample, around three quarters were seen once. The material sequenced was PBMCs. Receptor source: a woman in her forties in good health and CMV-seronegative.

The gene calls are TRBV7-2 and TRBJ2-7; tentative D call: TRBD1 (6 bases). CDR1 is SGHTA, CDR2 FQGNSA, per germline. The CDR3 is 15 amino acids. V was cut by 5 bases and J by 2 bases, with 16 bases left in between. The CDR3 nucleotides are TGTGCCAGCAGCCCATATCCCAGGGGTCCCTACGAGCAGTACTTC. As protein: CASSPYPRGPYEQYF.

The chain is built from TRBV7-2 and TRBJ2-3; maybe TRBD2 (7 bases). CDR1 and CDR2 from the germline V gene are SGHTA and FQGNSA. This CDR3 contains 14 residues. The V and J ends lost 1 base and 4 bases respectively, with 9 bases between them. The DNA for the CDR3 is TGTGCCAGCAGCTTAGGCGGGGGCGCAGATACGCAGTATTTT. Amino acids: CASSLGGGADTQYF.

The chain joins TRBV7-2 to TRBJ2-1; TRBD2 matches at 9 bases. This CDR3 comprises 14 residues. With V trimmed by 5 bases and J by 5 bases, 4 bases remained unmatched. Germline V gene data show CDR1 as SGHTA and CDR2 as FQGNSA. The chain's CDR3 is CASSPQREDNEQFF. In DNA, the CDR3 is TGTGCCAGCAGCCCACAGCGGGAGGACAATGAGCAGTTCTTC.

The chain links TRBV10-3 to TRBJ2-1; 16 bases fit TRBD2. With 6 bases clipped from V and 5 bases from J, the junction kept 10 bases outside the gene matches. There are 18 residues in the CDR3. CDR1 is ENHRY and CDR2 is SYGVKD in the germline V gene. The chain's CDR3 is CAIRRGTSGRANHNEQFF. For the CDR3, the DNA is TGTGCCATCAGACGGGGGACTAGCGGGAGGGCCAACCACAATGAGCAGTTCTTC.